The sequence of this T cell receptor (beta chain) was determined in a study of siplizumab effects on memory and regulatory T cells. As to this clone: What it binds is unknown.

V lost 4 bases and J lost 0, with 5 bases in between. CDR3 length: 13 residues. Germline V gene sequence: CDR1 SGHTA, CDR2 FQGNSA. Every sample had approximately 10^5 of its TCR templates assayed. Clones were sequenced by immunoSEQ multiplex PCR, and TCRdb holds only the in-frame ones, with some missing. Altogether 65,000 to 70,000 clones are present, over 70% being singletons, with the ten largest covering more than 1.5%. Study-wide findings and caveats: Researchers could not give a naive or memory phenotype to roughly 80-97% of proliferating CD4+ or CD8+ clones. Naive T cells appeared more diverse than memory cells and seemed to be major alloresponse contributors. Siplizumab significantly reduced alloreactive sequences traceable to unstimulated CD4+ memory cells.

The sequenced material came from Tregs sorted from blood. The sequence came from a human donor in good health. V usage is TRBV7-2 and J usage is TRBJ2-3; D unclear. For the CDR3, the DNA is TGTGCCAGCAGCTCTACAAGCACAGATACGCAGTATTTT. This sequence encodes CASSSTSTDTQYF.